This passage covers 27 T cell receptor beta chains from one sample sequenced in a study of T cells in women clearing cervical HPV infection (dated by TCRdb to the late 2010s). Library creation used the immunoSEQ multiplex PCR assay. Sourced from immuneACCESS, this table was stored by TCRdb with only in-frame sequences that have V and J called. A share of the clones is absent; for the studies checked, an unresolved V gene accounts for under half, and the remainder has no known explanation. The table kept for this sample lists about 35,000 clones. The leading ten clones occupy 6% to 8.5% of the sample. The sequencing input was blood buffy coat. The origin of the receptors is a woman aged 18 to 69 with a cervical HPV16 infection that either progressed to CIN3+ or cleared (not recorded which).

As to this clone: The sequenced fragment ends 3 residues before the CDR3 boundary, so the rest is inferred from the germline J gene. This chain joins TRBV20-1 and TRBJ2-2, with TRBD1 matching 9 bases. Germline V gene sequence: CDR1 DFQATT, CDR2 SNEGSKA (reference sequence). The CDR3 length is 15 residues. After removal of 5 bases from V and 5 bases from J, the junction contained 9 bases not matched to a gene. The CDR3 sequence is CSASTGGMETGELFF. The sequenced CDR3 bases are TGCAGTGCTTCTACAGGGGGCATGGAGACCGGGGAG.

Remarks on this clone: The CDR3 end falls 3 residues outside the read, so it is completed with the germline J gene. V and J are TRBV5-1 and TRBJ1-6, with 7 bases aligning to TRBD1. The J segment lost 7 bases and the V segment lost 2 bases, leaving 6 bases of the junction unmatched. This CDR3 region has 15 residues. Germline V gene lookup returns CDR1 SGHRS and CDR2 YFSETQ. The covered CDR3 bases are TGCGCCAGCAGCTTATCCACAGGGGACAATTCACCC. It is translated as CASSLSTGDNSP. The entire CDR3 protein reads CASSLSTGDNSPLHF.

For this clone: The read terminates 3 residues ahead of where the CDR3 ends, so the germline J gene completes it. V usage is TRBV5-1 and J usage is TRBJ1-2; 10 nucleotides align to TRBD1. V lost 3 bases and J lost 7; bases outside the gene matches: 6. CDR3 length equals 14 residues. Germline V gives CDR1 SGHRS, CDR2 YFSETQ. CDR3 DNA, as far as it was read: TGCGCCAGCAGCTACGGACAGGGGGTGACTGGC. Translating gives CASSYGQGVTG. The entire CDR3 reads CASSYGQGVTGYTF.

The covered CDR3 bases are TGTGCCAGCAGCTTGGGGGGCGGCTATGGT. It translates to CASSLGGGYG. The full-length CDR3 reads as CASSLGGGYGQYF. The V and J genes are TRBV5-4 and TRBJ2-4; maybe TRBD1 (5 bases). The CDR3 extends 3 residues past the end of the read, so its final part is completed from the germline J gene. This CDR3 spans 13 amino acids. CDR1 SGHNT and CDR2 YYREEE come from the germline V gene (reference sequence).

As concerns this clone: The read comes to an end 3 residues before the CDR3 does, leaving the germline J gene to fill in the end. The rearrangement joins TRBV5-1 to TRBJ1-1; the match to TRBD1 covers 9 bases. CDR1 is SGHRS and CDR2 is YFSETQ in the germline V gene. Trimming at V came to 3 bases and at J to 4 bases, leaving 7 bases not matched to a gene. The CDR3 totals 15 residues. The covered CDR3 bases are TGCGCCAGCAGCTCGGGACAGGGAGGAGGCACTGAA. Translating it yields CASSSGQGGGTE. The full CDR3 protein is CASSSGQGGGTEAFF.

Of note for this clone: Read coverage stops 3 residues before the CDR3 terminus; the germline J gene supplies the remainder. The chain has TRBV6-2 or TRBV6-3 and TRBJ1-6; 10 nucleotides agree with TRBD1. This CDR3 region has 16 residues. Germline CDR1 reads MNHEY; CDR2 reads SVGEGT. J was trimmed by 7 bases and V by 5 bases; bases with no gene match: 8. This CDR3 reads CASSQRLGQGNSPLHF. Incomplete CDR3 DNA: TGTGCCAGCAGTCAAAGGTTGGGACAGGGGAATTCACCC.

Points on this clone: The CDR3 end lies 3 residues beyond the end of the read and is filled in from the germline J gene. The V gene is TRBV20-1, the J gene TRBJ1-2; TRBD1 might be the D (5 bases). Germline V CDR1 and CDR2: DFQATT, SNEGSKA (reference sequence). The CDR3 length is 12 residues. The CDR3 sequence: CSAKQGSYGYTF. The CDR3 DNA, read in part, is TGCAGTGCTAAGCAGGGCTCGTACGGC.

Comment on this clone: The read ends 3 residues shy of where the CDR3 ends; the end is completed using the germline J gene. This chain joins TRBV4-1 and TRBJ2-2; 7 nucleotides line up with TRBD2. The trim removed 0 bases at V and 4 bases at J, leaving 11 bases unmatched. This CDR3 region has 18 residues. Germline CDR1 reads MGHRA; CDR2 reads YSYEKL. CDR3 DNA, as far as it was read: TGCGCCAGCAGCCAAGATCCCTCCGGGACTATCAGCACCGGGGAG. Protein sequence: CASSQDPSGTISTGE. The whole CDR3 sequence is CASSQDPSGTISTGELFF.

As concerns this clone: The sequence runs out 3 residues before the end of the CDR3; the remainder is reconstructed from the germline J gene. V usage is TRBV20-1 and J usage is TRBJ2-3; perhaps TRBD2 as D (5 bases). The V and J ends lost 4 bases and 2 bases respectively, with 16 bases between them. The CDR3 extends over 15 amino acids. CDR1 is DFQATT, CDR2 SNEGSKA, per germline (reference sequence). CDR3 sequence: CSATDLREYTDTQYF. The sequenced CDR3 bases are TGCAGTGCTACGGACTTGAGAGAGTACACAGATACG.

The covered CDR3 bases are TGCGCCAGCAGCCGGGGAGGGCCAGAGGACGAG. It specifies CASSRGGPEDE. The full CDR3 protein reads CASSRGGPEDEQYF. The gene calls are TRBV5-1 and TRBJ2-7, with 7 bases lining up with TRBD2. The CDR3 goes on 3 residues after the read ends, and that part is filled in from the germline J gene. Germline CDR1 is SGHRS and CDR2 is YFSETQ. There are 14 residues in the CDR3. Trimming took 4 bases from V and 5 from J; bases not matched to a gene: 9.

As concerns this clone: The read ends 3 residues shy of where the CDR3 ends; the end is completed using the germline J gene. This chain links TRBV5-1 with TRBJ2-5; D possibly corresponds to TRBD2 (6 bases). The CDR3 is made up of 15 amino acids. The germline V gene has CDR1 SGHRS and CDR2 YFSETQ. Deletions cut 0 bases from V and 2 bases from J, with 11 bases between. This chain's CDR3 is CASSLAGSGQETQYF. The sequenced CDR3 bases are TGCGCCAGCAGCTTGGCCGGTAGCGGACAAGAGACC.

A word on this clone: Read data end 3 residues before the CDR3 end; the end is taken from the germline J gene. This chain joins TRBV7-2 and TRBJ1-2; no clear D gene. In germline, CDR1 is SGHTA, CDR2 FQGNSA. This CDR3 region has 12 residues. The CDR3 spells CASSLSYNDYTF. CDR3 bases read: TGTGCCAGCAGCTTATCTTACAATGAC.

To note about this clone: With the read ending 3 residues before the CDR3 end, the germline J gene is used to fill in that end. The chain has TRBV18 and TRBJ2-5; D assignment may be TRBD1 or TRBD2 (6 bases each). V lost 2 bases and J lost 2, with 12 bases in between. Per the germline V gene, CDR1 is KGHSH and CDR2 is LQKENI. The CDR3 totals 15 residues. Partial CDR3 DNA: TGTGCCAGCTCACCAAAGGAGGGGGTTCAAGAGACC. Its protein is CASSPKEGVQET. In full, the CDR3 reads CASSPKEGVQETQYF.

Comments on this clone: The read ends 3 residues before the CDR3 terminus; that terminus is restored from the germline J gene. The J gene is TRBJ1-1, the V gene TRBV20-1; 7 positions agree with TRBD1. Unmatched junction bases numbered 7, after V lost 6 bases and J lost 0 bases. CDR1 and CDR2 (germline): DFQATT, SNEGSKA (reference sequence). This CDR3 region has 14 residues. The sequenced CDR3 bases are TGCAGTGCCCTGCCGACAGGGATGAACACTGAA. Its protein is CSALPTGMNTE. The whole CDR3 protein reads CSALPTGMNTEAFF.

As regards this clone: The read ends 3 residues before the CDR3 terminus; that terminus is restored from the germline J gene. The chain has TRBV20-1 and TRBJ2-2, with 11 bases identical to TRBD2. V trimming: 4 bases; J trimming: 7 bases; junction bases outside the gene matches: 5. There are 14 residues in the CDR3. Looked up from germline, CDR1 is DFQATT and CDR2 is SNEGSKA (reference sequence). CDR3 region: CSAISGGADGELFF. The CDR3 bases that were read are TGCAGTGCTATTAGCGGGGGGGCGGACGGGGAG.

CDR3 loop: CAAYRGVNTEAFF. CDR3 bases read: TGTGCCGCCTACAGGGGGGTGAACACTGAA. V and J are TRBV30 and TRBJ1-1, with 8 bases fitting TRBD1. The DNA ends 3 residues before the CDR3 does, and the rest of the CDR3 is filled in from the germline J gene. Germline values: CDR1 GTSNPN, CDR2 SVGIG (reference sequence). There are 13 residues in the CDR3. The trim removed 8 bases at V and 0 bases at J, leaving 5 bases unmatched. Drawing the rest from reference TRBV30 and TRBJ1-1, the complete variable domain is SQTIHQWPATLVQPVGSPLSLECTVEGTSNPNLYWYRQAAGRGLQLLFYSVGIGQISSEVPQNLSASRPQDRQFILSSKKLLLSDSGFYLCAAYRGVNTEAFFGQGTRLTVV.

On this clone: The read gets to within 3 residues of the CDR3 end, and the germline J gene fills in the rest. This sample includes further DNA sequences coding for the same CDR3. This chain joins TRBV30 and TRBJ1-3; 8 bases align to TRBD1. Germline CDR1 is GTSNPN and CDR2 is SVGIG (reference sequence). This CDR3 has 11 residues. The CDR3 loop reads CACKTGAGIYF. The part of the CDR3 DNA that was read is TGTGCCTGTAAGACAGGGGCCGGC. The whole variable domain, remainder taken from reference TRBV30 and TRBJ1-3, is SQTIHQWPATLVQPVGSPLSLECTVEGTSNPNLYWYRQAAGRGLQLLFYSVGIGQISSEVPQNLSASRPQDRQFILSSKKLLLSDSGFYLCACKTGAGIYFGEGSWLTVV.

Comment on this clone: With the read ending 3 residues before the CDR3 end, the germline J gene is used to fill in that end. This sequence joins TRBV6-2 or TRBV6-3 and TRBJ1-2; D remains ambiguous. Per germline, CDR1 MNHEY and CDR2 SVGEGT. The CDR3 is 13 amino acids. The CDR3: CASRPLVTYDYTF. The DNA read from the CDR3 is TGTGCCAGCAGGCCCCTAGTGACCTACGAC.

Notes on this clone: With the read ending 3 residues before the CDR3 end, the germline J gene is used to fill in that end. This chain connects TRBV20-1 to TRBJ1-2, with 9 bases matching TRBD1. The germline gives CDR1 DFQATT, CDR2 SNEGSKA (reference sequence). CDR3 length: 14 amino acids. After removal of 6 bases from V and 7 bases from J, the junction contained 12 bases not matched to a gene. The CDR3 reads CSATGQGRRSGYTF. The CDR3 DNA, read in part, is TGCAGTGCAACCGGACAGGGGAGAAGGAGTGGC.

Regarding this clone: Coverage ceases 3 residues before the CDR3 finishes, and the germline J gene fills in the end. The chain employs TRBV19 and TRBJ1-1; 8 bases align to TRBD1. V lost 6 bases, J lost 1 base, and 10 bases stayed unmatched. CDR1 and CDR2 (germline): LNHDA, SQIVND (reference sequence). This CDR3 contains 16 residues. CDR3 bases read: TGTGCCAGTAGCAACTACAGGGGGAGAAGGAACACTGAA. Translating gives CASSNYRGRRNTE. The entire CDR3 reads CASSNYRGRRNTEAFF.

On this clone: The missing CDR3 end, 3 residues past where the read stops, is filled in from the germline J gene. The chain couples TRBV13 to TRBJ2-2; D perhaps matches TRBD1 (5 bases). Germline values: CDR1 PRHDT, CDR2 FYEKMQ (reference sequence). CDR3 length equals 13 residues. The V end lost 5 bases, the J end lost 8 bases, and 12 bases lay between the germline ends. The CDR3 bases that were read are TGTGCCAGCAGCCGTATAGGGGCGGGGGAG. It encodes CASSRIGAGE. The full CDR3 reads CASSRIGAGELFF.

Remarks on this clone: The read ends 3 residues before the CDR3 terminus; that terminus is restored from the germline J gene. The chain has TRBV19 and TRBJ2-4; 11 nucleotides line up with TRBD2. V lost 6 bases, J lost 6 bases, and 1 base stayed unmatched. In germline, CDR1 is LNHDA, CDR2 SQIVND (reference sequence). The CDR3 is made up of 13 amino acids. The CDR3: CASSTSGGNIQYF. The DNA read from the CDR3 is TGTGCCAGTAGCACTAGCGGGGGAAACATT.

Comments on this clone: The CDR3 end falls 3 residues outside the read, so it is completed with the germline J gene. The chain has TRBV19 and TRBJ1-1, with D possibly being TRBD1 (6 bases). V was trimmed by 8 bases and J by 5 bases, leaving 12 bases between them. Germline V gives CDR1 LNHDA, CDR2 SQIVND (reference sequence). The CDR3 has 12 amino acids. The CDR3: CASSTGATEAFF. The part of the CDR3 DNA that was read is TGTGCCAGTTCGACAGGAGCAACTGAA.

Worth noting for this clone: The CDR3 end falls 3 residues outside the read, so it is completed with the germline J gene. The chain recombines TRBV7-6 with TRBJ2-1; D possibly matches TRBD1 or TRBD2 (5 bases each). The germline V gene has CDR1 SGHVS and CDR2 FNYEAQ. This CDR3 region has 16 residues. The V end was cut by 1 base, the J end by 3 bases, with 13 bases between. CDR3 region: CASSLDAEGIYNEQFF. CDR3 bases read: TGTGCCAGCAGCTTAGATGCTGAGGGGATCTACAATGAG.

The CDR3 region is CASSSGSSYNEQFF. The CDR3 DNA, read in part, is TGTGCCAGCAGCTCAGGATCGTCCTACAATGAG. The J gene is TRBJ2-1, the V gene TRBV5-6; D gene unclear. The read ends 3 residues before the CDR3 terminus; that terminus is restored from the germline J gene. Germline CDR1 reads SGHDT; CDR2 reads YYEEEE. The CDR3 totals 14 residues. Deletions cut 3 bases from V and 1 base from J, with 8 bases between.

For this clone: The read terminates 3 residues before the CDR3 end, so the remaining end is supplied by the germline J gene. The chain links TRBV19 to TRBJ2-3, with 7 bases matching TRBD2. Germline assignment: CDR1 LNHDA and CDR2 SQIVND (reference sequence). V was pared by 4 bases and J by 4 bases, with 11 bases of the junction left unmatched. This CDR3 region has 16 residues. CDR3 protein: CASSNPQAGSADTQYF. The sequenced CDR3 bases are TGTGCCAGTAGTAACCCTCAAGCGGGGTCGGCAGATACG. The complete variable domain, with remaining parts taken from reference TRBV19 and TRBJ2-3, reads DGGITQSPKYLFRKEGQNVTLSCEQNLNHDAMYWYRQDPGQGLRLIYYSQIVNDFQKGDIAEGYSVSREKKESFPLTVTSAQKNPTAFYLCASSNPQAGSADTQYFGPGTRLTVL.

Worth noting for this clone: The read gets to within 3 residues of the CDR3 end, and the germline J gene fills in the rest. The gene calls are TRBV19 and TRBJ2-3; no reliable D call. Trimming removed 4 bases at V and 3 bases at J, with 11 bases between. The germline CDR1 and CDR2 sequences are LNHDA and SQIVND (reference sequence). The CDR3 runs to 14 residues. CDR3 bases read: TGTGCCAGTAGTAGACTGACCTCAACAGATACG. This sequence encodes CASSRLTSTDT. The whole CDR3 reads CASSRLTSTDTQYF.